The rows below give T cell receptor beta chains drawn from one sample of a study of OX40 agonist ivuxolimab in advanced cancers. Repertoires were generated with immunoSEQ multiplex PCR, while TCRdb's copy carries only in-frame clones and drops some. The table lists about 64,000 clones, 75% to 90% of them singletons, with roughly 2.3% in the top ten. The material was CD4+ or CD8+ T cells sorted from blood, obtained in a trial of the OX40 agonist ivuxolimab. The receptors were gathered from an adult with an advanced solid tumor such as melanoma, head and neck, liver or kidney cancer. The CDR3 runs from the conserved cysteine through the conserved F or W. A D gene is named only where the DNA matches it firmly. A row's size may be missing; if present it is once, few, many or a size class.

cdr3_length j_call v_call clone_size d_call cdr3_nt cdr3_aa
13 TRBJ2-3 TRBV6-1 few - TGTGCCAGCCTTAGCGGTAGCACAGATACGCAGTATTTT CASLSGSTDTQYF
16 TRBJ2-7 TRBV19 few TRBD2 TGTGCCAGTAGTATAGGGACTAGCGCACCCTCCTACGAGCAGTACTTC CASSIGTSAPSYEQYF
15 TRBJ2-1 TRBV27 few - TGTGCCAGCAGCGCCGGGACACTCGCTAGGGATGAGCAGTTCTTC CASSAGTLARDEQFF
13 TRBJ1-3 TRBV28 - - TGTGCCAGCAGTTTATTTGTTGAAAACACCATATATTTT CASSLFVENTIYF
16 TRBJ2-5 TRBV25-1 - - TGTGCCAGCAGTGAATCTACAAGGAATTGGGTAGAGACCCAGTACTTC CASSESTRNWVETQYF
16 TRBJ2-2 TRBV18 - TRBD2 TGTGCCAGCTCAGTAGGGACTAGAGCAATCACCGGGGAGCTGTTTTTT CASSVGTRAITGELFF
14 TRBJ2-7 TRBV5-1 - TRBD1 TGCGCCAGCAGTCGGACAGGGGAACCCTACGAGCAGTACTTC CASSRTGEPYEQYF
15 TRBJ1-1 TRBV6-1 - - TGTGCCAGCAGTGGGTGGGGGCAGGGCTGGGGTGAAGCTTTCTTT CASSGWGQGWGEAFF
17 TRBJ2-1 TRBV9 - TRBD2 TGTGCCAGCAGTAGCACCGGGACTAGCGGCCCTTACAATGAGCAGTTCTTC CASSSTGTSGPYNEQFF
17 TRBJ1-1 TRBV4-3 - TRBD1 TGCGCCAGCAGCGGCCGGGACAGGGGAGTCTTGAACACTGAAGCTTTCTTT CASSGRDRGVLNTEAFF
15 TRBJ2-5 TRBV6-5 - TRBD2 TGTGCCAGCAGTTACTCCCTAGCGGGAGCAGAGACCCAGTACTTC CASSYSLAGAETQYF
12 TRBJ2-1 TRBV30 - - TGTGCCTGGAGCGTACGAAACAATGAGCAGTTCTTC CAWSVRNNEQFF
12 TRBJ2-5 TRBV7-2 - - TGTGCCAGCAGCTTAGTCCAAGAGACCCAGTACTTC CASSLVQETQYF
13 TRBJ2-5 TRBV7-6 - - TGTGCCAGCAGCCCTCGGGACATAGAGACCCAGTACTTC CASSPRDIETQYF
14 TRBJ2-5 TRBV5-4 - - TGTGCCAGCAGCTTGAGGACCAATCGGGAGACCCAGTACTTC CASSLRTNRETQYF
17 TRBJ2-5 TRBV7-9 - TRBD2 TGTGCCAGCAGCTTAGTCGTCGGAACTAGCGGGAAAGAGACCCAGTACTTC CASSLVVGTSGKETQYF
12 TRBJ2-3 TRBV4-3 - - TGCGCCAGCAGCCTGACTACAGATACGCAGTATTTT CASSLTTDTQYF
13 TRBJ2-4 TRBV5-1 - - TGCGCCAGCAGCGGTCAGAGCCAGGACATTCAGTACTTC CASSGQSQDIQYF
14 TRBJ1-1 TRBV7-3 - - TGTGCCAGCAGCTCCTTTCCCGGGGGCACTGAAGCTTTCTTT CASSSFPGGTEAFF
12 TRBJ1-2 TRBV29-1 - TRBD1 TGCAGCGGCCTCGACAGGGCCTATGGCTACACCTTC CSGLDRAYGYTF
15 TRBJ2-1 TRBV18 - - TGTGCCAGCTCAGACATTAGCAGCTCCTACAATGAGCAGTTCTTC CASSDISSSYNEQFF
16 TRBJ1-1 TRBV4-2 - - TGTGCCAGCAGCCAATACGTTGGGACCCAGGGGACTGAAGCTTTCTTT CASSQYVGTQGTEAFF
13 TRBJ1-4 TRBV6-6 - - TGTGCCAGCAGCCGGGCCCACAATGAAAAACTGTTTTTT CASSRAHNEKLFF
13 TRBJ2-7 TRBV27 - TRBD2 TGTGCCAGCAGCCAGCTAGCGGGCTACGAGCAGTACTTC CASSQLAGYEQYF
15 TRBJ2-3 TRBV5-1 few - TGCGCCAGCAGCTTGGTACAGCGATCCACAGATACGCAGTATTTT CASSLVQRSTDTQYF
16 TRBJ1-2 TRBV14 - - TGTGCCAGCAGCCGCCAGATACGGACGGGGGACTATGGCTACACCTTC CASSRQIRTGDYGYTF
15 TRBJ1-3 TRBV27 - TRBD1 TGTGCCAGCAGTCCTCGGACAGGGTATGAAAACACCATATATTTT CASSPRTGYENTIYF
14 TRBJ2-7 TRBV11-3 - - TGTGCCAGCAGCCCAGGGACGAGCGCCTACGAGCAGTACTTC CASSPGTSAYEQYF
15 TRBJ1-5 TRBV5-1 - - TGCGCCAGCAGCTTGGAAGGGAATTCGAATCAGCCCCAGCATTTT CASSLEGNSNQPQHF